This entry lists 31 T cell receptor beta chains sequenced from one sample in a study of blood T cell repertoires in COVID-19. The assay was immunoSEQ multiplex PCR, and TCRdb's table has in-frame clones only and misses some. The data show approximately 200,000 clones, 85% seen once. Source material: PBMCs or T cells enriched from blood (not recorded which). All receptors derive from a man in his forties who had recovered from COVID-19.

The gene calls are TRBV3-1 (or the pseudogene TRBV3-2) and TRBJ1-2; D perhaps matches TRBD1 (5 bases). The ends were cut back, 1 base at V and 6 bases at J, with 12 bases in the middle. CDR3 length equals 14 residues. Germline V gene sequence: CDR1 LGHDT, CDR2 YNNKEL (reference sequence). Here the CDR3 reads CASSQALAGHGYTF. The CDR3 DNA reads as TGTGCCAGCAGCCAAGCTTTGGCAGGGCATGGCTACACCTTC.

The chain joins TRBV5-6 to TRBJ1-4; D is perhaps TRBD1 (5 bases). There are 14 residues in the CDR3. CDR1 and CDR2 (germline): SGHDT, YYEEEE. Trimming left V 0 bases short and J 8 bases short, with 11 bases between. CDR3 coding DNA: TGTGCCAGCAGCTTGGAAGGGGTGGGGGAAAAACTGTTTTTT. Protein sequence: CASSLEGVGEKLFF.

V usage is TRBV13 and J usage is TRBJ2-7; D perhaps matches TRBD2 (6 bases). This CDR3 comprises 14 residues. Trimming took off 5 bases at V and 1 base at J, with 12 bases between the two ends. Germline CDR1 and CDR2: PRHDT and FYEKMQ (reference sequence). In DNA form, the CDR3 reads TGTGCCAGCAGCCAGGGACTGACGTCCTACGAGCAGTACTTC. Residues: CASSQGLTSYEQYF.

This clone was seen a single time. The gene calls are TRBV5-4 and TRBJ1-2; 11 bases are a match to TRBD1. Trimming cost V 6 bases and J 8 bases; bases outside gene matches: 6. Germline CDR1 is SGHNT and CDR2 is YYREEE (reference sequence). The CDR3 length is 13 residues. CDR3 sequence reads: CASNQGQGEGYTF. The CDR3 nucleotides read TGTGCCAGCAATCAGGGACAGGGGGAGGGCTACACCTTC.

CDR3 coding DNA: TGTGCCAGCAGCTTTCGTGGACAGGGGGATGAAGCTTTCTTT. The encoded protein is CASSFRGQGDEAFF. The rearrangement joins TRBV5-4 to TRBJ1-1; TRBD1 matches at 10 bases. The CDR3 covers 14 residues. Germline V gene data show CDR1 as SGHNT and CDR2 as YYREEE (reference sequence). V lost 2 bases and J lost 7; bases outside the gene matches: 5.

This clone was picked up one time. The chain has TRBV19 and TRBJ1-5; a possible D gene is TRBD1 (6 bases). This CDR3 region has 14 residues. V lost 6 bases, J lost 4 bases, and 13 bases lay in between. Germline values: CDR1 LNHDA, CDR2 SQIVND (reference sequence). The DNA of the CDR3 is TGTGCCAGTAGGGGGGGGGCCCCTAATCAGCCCCAGCATTTT. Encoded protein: CASRGGAPNQPQHF.

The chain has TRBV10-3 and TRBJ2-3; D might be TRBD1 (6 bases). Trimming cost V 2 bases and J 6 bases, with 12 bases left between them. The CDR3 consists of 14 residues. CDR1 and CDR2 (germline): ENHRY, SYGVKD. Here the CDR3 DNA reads TGTGCCATCAGTGAGGGGCAGGGGAAGGATACGCAGTATTTT. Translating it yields CAISEGQGKDTQYF.

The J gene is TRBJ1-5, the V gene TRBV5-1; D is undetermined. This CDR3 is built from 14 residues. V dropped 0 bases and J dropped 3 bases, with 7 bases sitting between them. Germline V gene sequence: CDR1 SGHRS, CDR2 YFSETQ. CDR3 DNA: TGCGCCAGCAGCTTGGACGGGATCAATCAGCCCCAGCATTTT. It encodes CASSLDGINQPQHF.

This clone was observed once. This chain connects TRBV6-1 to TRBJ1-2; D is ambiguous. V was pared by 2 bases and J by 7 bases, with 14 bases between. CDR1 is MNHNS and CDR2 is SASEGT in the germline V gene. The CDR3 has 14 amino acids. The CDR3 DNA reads TGTGCCAGCAGTGAATTTCCAGAGGGCGGTGGCTACACCTTC. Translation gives CASSEFPEGGGYTF.

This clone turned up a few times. The CDR3 DNA follows: TGCAGCGCAACTAGCGGGTTTTACGAGCAGTACTTC. Translating gives CSATSGFYEQYF. The chain links TRBV29-1 to TRBJ2-7, with 9 bases fitting TRBD2. V gave up 7 bases and J gave up 4 bases; unmatched junction bases: 5. Germline-derived CDR1 and CDR2 are SQVTM and ANQGSEA. The CDR3 has 12 residues.

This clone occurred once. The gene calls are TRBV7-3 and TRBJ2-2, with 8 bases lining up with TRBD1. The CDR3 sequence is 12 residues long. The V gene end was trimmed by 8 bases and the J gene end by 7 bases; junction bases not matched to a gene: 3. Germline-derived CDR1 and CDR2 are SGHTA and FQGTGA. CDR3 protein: CASGQGGGELFF. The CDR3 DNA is TGTGCCAGCGGACAGGGTGGCGGGGAGCTGTTTTTT. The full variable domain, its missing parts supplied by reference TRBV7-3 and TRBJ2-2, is GAGVSQTPSNKVTEKGKYVELRCDPISGHTALYWYRQSLGQGPEFLIYFQGTGAADDSGLPNDRFFAVRPEGSVSTLKIQRTERGDSAVYLCASGQGGGELFFGEGSRLTVL.

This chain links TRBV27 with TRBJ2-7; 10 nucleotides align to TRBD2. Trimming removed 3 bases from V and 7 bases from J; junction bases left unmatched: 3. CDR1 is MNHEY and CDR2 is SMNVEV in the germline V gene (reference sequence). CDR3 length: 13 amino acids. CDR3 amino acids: CASSFWTSGEQYF. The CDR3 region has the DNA TGTGCCAGCAGTTTTTGGACTAGCGGTGAGCAGTACTTC.

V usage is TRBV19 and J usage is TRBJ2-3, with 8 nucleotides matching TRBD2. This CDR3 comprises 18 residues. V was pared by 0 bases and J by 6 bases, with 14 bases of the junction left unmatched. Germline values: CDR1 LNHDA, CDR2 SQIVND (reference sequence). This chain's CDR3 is CASSIDMLAGGRGDTQYF. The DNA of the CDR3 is TGTGCCAGTAGTATAGATATGTTGGCGGGAGGTCGAGGGGATACGCAGTATTTT.

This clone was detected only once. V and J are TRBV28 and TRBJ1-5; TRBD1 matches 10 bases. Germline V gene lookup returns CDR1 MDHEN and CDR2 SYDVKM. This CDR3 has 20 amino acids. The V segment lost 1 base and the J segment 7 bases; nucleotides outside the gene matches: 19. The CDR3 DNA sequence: TGTGCCAGCAGTTTATTGTGGGTAAGACAGGGGGCGCGAGGAGGGCAGCCCCAGCATTTT. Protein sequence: CASSLLWVRQGARGGQPQHF.

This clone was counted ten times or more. CDR3 sequence: CASNTRVATGELFF. CDR3 DNA: TGTGCCAGTAATACCCGGGTTGCGACCGGGGAGCTGTTTTTT. The genes are TRBV19 and TRBJ2-2; D uncertain. The CDR3 is made up of 14 amino acids. V lost 7 bases, J lost 5 bases, and 14 bases lay in between. Germline V gene sequence: CDR1 LNHDA, CDR2 SQIVND (reference sequence).

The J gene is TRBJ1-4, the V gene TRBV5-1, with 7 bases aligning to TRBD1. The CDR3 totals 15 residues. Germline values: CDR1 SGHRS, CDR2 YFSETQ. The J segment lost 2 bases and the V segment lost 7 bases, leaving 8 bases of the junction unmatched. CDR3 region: CASSDRLSTNEKLFF. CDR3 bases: TGCGCCAGCTCGGACAGGTTGAGTACTAATGAAAAACTGTTTTTT.

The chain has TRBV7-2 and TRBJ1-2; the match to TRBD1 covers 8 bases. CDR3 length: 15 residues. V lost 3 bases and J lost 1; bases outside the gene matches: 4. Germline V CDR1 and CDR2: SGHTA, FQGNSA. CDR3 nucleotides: TGTGCCAGCAGCTTCGGACAGGGTCTTAACTATGGCTACACCTTC. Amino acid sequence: CASSFGQGLNYGYTF. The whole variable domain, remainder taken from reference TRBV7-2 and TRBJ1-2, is GAGVSQSPSNKVTEKGKDVELRCDPISGHTALYWYRQSLGQGLEFLIYFQGNSAPDKSGLPSDRFSAERTGGSVSTLTIQRTQQEDSAVYLCASSFGQGLNYGYTFGSGTRLTVV.

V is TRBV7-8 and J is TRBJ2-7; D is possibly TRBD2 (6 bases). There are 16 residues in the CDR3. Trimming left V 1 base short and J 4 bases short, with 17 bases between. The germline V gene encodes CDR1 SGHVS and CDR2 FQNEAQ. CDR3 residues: CASSLVPFGGGYEQYF. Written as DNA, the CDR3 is TGTGCCAGCAGCTTAGTTCCTTTCGGGGGTGGGTACGAGCAGTACTTC. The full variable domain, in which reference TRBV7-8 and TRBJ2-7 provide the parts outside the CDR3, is GAGVSQSPRYKVAKRGQDVALRCDPISGHVSLFWYQQALGQGPEFLTYFQNEAQLDKSGLPSDRFFAERPEGSVSTLKIQRTQQEDSAVYLCASSLVPFGGGYEQYFGPGTRLTVT.

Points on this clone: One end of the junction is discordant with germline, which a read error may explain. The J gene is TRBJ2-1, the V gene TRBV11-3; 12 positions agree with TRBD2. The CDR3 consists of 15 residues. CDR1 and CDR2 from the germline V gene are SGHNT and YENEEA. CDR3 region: CASSFLAGGYTEQFF. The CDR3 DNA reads TGTGCCAGCAGCTTTCTAGCGGGAGGGTACACTGAGCAGTTCTTC. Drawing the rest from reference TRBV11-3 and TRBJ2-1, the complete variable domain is EAGVVQSPRYKIIEKKQPVAFWCNPISGHNTLYWYLQNLGQGPELLIRYENEEAVDDSQLPKDRFSAERLKGVDSTLKIQPAELGDSAVYLCASSFLAGGYTEQFFGPGTRLTVL.

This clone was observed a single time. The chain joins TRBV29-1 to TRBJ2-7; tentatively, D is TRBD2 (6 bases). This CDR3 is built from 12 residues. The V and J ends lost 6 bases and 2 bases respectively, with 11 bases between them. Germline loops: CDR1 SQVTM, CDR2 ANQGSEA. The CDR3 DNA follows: TGCAGCGTCCGGCGGGGAGCCTACGAGCAGTACTTC. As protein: CSVRRGAYEQYF.

The CDR3 DNA reads as TGTGCCAGCGGGGAAATACCGGGACAGGGGCTCACAGATACGCAGTATTTT. Encoded protein: CASGEIPGQGLTDTQYF. The chain has TRBV27 and TRBJ2-3; 10 bases are a match to TRBD1. Germline lookup yields CDR1 MNHEY and CDR2 SMNVEV (reference sequence). The CDR3 consists of 17 residues. V shed 8 bases and J 2 bases; nucleotides not matched to a gene: 13.

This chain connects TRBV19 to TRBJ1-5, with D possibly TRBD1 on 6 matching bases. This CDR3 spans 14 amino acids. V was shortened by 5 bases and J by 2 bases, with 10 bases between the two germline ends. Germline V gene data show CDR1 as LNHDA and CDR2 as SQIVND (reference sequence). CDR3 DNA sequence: TGTGCCAGTAGTTACAGGGTAGGCAATCAGCCCCAGCATTTT. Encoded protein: CASSYRVGNQPQHF.

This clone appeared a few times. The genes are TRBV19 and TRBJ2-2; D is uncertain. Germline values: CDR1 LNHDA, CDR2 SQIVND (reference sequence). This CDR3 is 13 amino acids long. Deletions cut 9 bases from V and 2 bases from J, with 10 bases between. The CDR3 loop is CASWRLNTGELFF. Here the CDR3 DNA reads TGTGCCAGCTGGCGACTTAACACCGGGGAGCTGTTTTTT.

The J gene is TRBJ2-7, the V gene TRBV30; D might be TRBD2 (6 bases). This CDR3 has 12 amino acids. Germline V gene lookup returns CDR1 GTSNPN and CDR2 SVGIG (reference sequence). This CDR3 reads CASDGGPYEQYF. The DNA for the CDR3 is TGTGCATCCGACGGGGGACCCTACGAGCAGTACTTC.

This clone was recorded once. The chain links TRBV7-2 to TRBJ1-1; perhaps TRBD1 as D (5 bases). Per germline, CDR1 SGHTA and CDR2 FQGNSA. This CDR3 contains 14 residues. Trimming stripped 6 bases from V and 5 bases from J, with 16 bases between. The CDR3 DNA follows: TGTGCCAGCAGATCCGGACGGGGGAAAACTGAAGCTTTCTTT. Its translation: CASRSGRGKTEAFF.

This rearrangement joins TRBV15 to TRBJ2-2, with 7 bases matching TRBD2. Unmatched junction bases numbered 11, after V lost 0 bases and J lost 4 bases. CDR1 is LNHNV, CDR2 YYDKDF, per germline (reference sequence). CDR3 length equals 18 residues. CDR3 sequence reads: CATSRDLASGKLTGELFF. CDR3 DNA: TGTGCCACCAGCAGAGATCTAGCCAGCGGGAAACTCACCGGGGAGCTGTTTTTT.

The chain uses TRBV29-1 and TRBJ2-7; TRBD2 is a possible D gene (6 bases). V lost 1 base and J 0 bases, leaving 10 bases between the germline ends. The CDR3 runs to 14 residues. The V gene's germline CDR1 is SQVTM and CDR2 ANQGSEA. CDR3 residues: CSVEGRGGSYEQYF. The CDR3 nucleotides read TGCAGCGTTGAAGGGAGGGGAGGCTCCTACGAGCAGTACTTC.

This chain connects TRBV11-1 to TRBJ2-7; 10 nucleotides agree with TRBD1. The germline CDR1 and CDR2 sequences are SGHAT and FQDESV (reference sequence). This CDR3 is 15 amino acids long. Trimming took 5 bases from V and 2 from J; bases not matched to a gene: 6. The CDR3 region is CASSPGTGDPYEQYF. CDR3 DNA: TGTGCCAGCAGCCCCGGGACAGGGGATCCCTACGAGCAGTACTTC.

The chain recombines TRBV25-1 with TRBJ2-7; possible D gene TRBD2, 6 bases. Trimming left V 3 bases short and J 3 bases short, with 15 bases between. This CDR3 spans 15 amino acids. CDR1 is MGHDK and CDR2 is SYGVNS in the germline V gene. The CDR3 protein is CASSDRGLSIYEQYF. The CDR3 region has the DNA TGTGCCAGCAGTGATAGGGGACTCTCGATCTACGAGCAGTACTTC.

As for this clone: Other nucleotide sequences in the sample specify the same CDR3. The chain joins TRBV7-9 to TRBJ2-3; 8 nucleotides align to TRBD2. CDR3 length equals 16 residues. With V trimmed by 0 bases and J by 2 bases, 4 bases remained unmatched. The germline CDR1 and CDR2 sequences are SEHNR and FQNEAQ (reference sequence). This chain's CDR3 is CASSLALAGDTDTQYF. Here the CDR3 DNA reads TGTGCCAGCAGCTTAGCTCTAGCGGGTGACACAGATACGCAGTATTTT.

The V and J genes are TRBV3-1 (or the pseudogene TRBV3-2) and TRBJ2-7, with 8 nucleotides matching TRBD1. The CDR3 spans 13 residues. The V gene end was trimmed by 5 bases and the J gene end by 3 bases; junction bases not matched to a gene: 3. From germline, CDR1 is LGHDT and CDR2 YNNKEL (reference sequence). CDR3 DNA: TGTGCCAGCAGCAGGACAGGGCTCTACGAGCAGTACTTC. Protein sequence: CASSRTGLYEQYF.